Here is one T cell receptor beta chain with its context. These data originate in a study of T-cell memory formation after mild COVID-19. Turning to the study itself: TCR clustering was largely donor specific.

Each CDR3 protein is one row after TCRdb ran MiXCR on the 5' RACE reads. The sample consists of hundreds of thousands of distinct CDR3 sequences, around 30% of them appearing once. The TCR was taken from an adult woman who had mild COVID-19 (a few samples of this study predate the infection). Cell type and time point are not known. The sample was PBMCs or a T cell subset sorted from them (not recorded which).

For the CDR3, the DNA is TGTGCCAGCAGCCAGCTGAAGGGGGCCAACGAGCAGTACTTC. Its translation is CASSQLKGANEQYF. The chain recombines TRBV7-6 with TRBJ2-7, with 7 positions matching TRBD1. V shed 5 bases, J shed 5 bases, and the junction held 9 bases outside the gene matches. CDR1 and CDR2 from the germline V gene are SGHVS and FNYEAQ. The CDR3 spans 14 residues.